These T cell receptor beta chains were read from a single sample in a study of cytomegalovirus exposure and HLA in healthy donors. Profiled with immunoSEQ multiplex PCR; TCRdb holds only in-frame clones, not every one. This sample has 200,000 to 250,000 clones, with 70% to 90% found just once. The source material was PBMCs. The receptors stem from a young woman in good health and CMV-seronegative. CDR3s include the opening cysteine and the closing phenylalanine or tryptophan. A D gene is named only where the DNA matches it firmly. Clone size, where shown, is once, few, many, or a class for clones that have expanded.

v_call: TRBV2
clone_size: NA
j_call: TRBJ2-3
d_call: NA
cdr3_nt: TGTGCCAGCAGTGAAGGCGGGACCTCATCGGATACGCAGTATTTT
cdr3_aa: CASSEGGTSSDTQYF

v_call: TRBV29-1
clone_size: NA
j_call: TRBJ2-7
d_call: TRBD1
cdr3_nt: TGCAGCGCATCGACAGGGTGGGGTAACGAGCAGTACTTC
cdr3_aa: CSASTGWGNEQYF

v_call: TRBV5-8
clone_size: NA
j_call: TRBJ1-1
d_call: NA
cdr3_nt: TGTGCCAGCAGCTTGAGAGGCTTCGGAGCTTTCTTT
cdr3_aa: CASSLRGFGAFF

v_call: TRBV28
clone_size: NA
j_call: TRBJ2-1
d_call: TRBD2
cdr3_nt: TGTGCCAGCACCTTGCTAGCGGGCAGCTCCTACAATGAGCAGTTCTTC
cdr3_aa: CASTLLAGSSYNEQFF

v_call: TRBV30
clone_size: NA
j_call: TRBJ2-7
d_call: TRBD2
cdr3_nt: TGTGCCTGGAGTCCTCTAGCGGGACTGCAGGTCAACAAGCAGTACTTC
cdr3_aa: CAWSPLAGLQVNKQYF

v_call: TRBV27
clone_size: NA
j_call: TRBJ1-1
d_call: TRBD1
cdr3_nt: TGTGCCAGCAGTTTAACAGGGGTCACTGAAGCTTTCTTT
cdr3_aa: CASSLTGVTEAFF

v_call: TRBV5-1
clone_size: NA
j_call: TRBJ2-7
d_call: NA
cdr3_nt: TGCGCCAGCAGACGGGACTCCCCTCGATCTCAGCAGTACTTC
cdr3_aa: CASRRDSPRSQQYF

v_call: TRBV11-2
clone_size: NA
j_call: TRBJ2-1
d_call: NA
cdr3_nt: TGTGCCAGCAGCGCAGGGAATCCCCAAGTGGGCAATGAGCAGTTCTTC
cdr3_aa: CASSAGNPQVGNEQFF

v_call: TRBV19
clone_size: NA
j_call: TRBJ2-3
d_call: NA
cdr3_nt: TGTGCCAGTAGAGACTCCCCTGCTAGACCAGATACGCAGTATTTT
cdr3_aa: CASRDSPARPDTQYF

v_call: TRBV9
clone_size: NA
j_call: TRBJ2-1
d_call: NA
cdr3_nt: TGTGCCAGCAGCGCCCCCTTCGGGTCCTACAATGAGCAGTTCTTC
cdr3_aa: CASSAPFGSYNEQFF

v_call: TRBV27
clone_size: NA
j_call: TRBJ2-7
d_call: NA
cdr3_nt: TGTGCCAGCAGTTTATCGGCGGGAAACTCCTACGAGCAGTACTTC
cdr3_aa: CASSLSAGNSYEQYF

v_call: TRBV30
clone_size: NA
j_call: TRBJ2-6
d_call: NA
cdr3_nt: TGTGCGATGTCCAGCTCTGGGGCCAACGTCCTGACTTTC
cdr3_aa: CAMSSSGANVLTF

v_call: TRBV28
clone_size: NA
j_call: TRBJ2-5
d_call: NA
cdr3_nt: TGTGCCAGCAGTACTCGTCGGTACCAAGAGACCCAGTACTTC
cdr3_aa: CASSTRRYQETQYF

v_call: TRBV29-1
clone_size: NA
j_call: TRBJ2-4
d_call: NA
cdr3_nt: TGCAGCGTTGAAGATAGAGGTACTACCCCGAACATTCAGTACTTC
cdr3_aa: CSVEDRGTTPNIQYF

v_call: TRBV27
clone_size: NA
j_call: TRBJ2-4
d_call: TRBD2
cdr3_nt: TGTGCCAGCAGTTTAGGGGGGGAAAACATTCAGTACTTC
cdr3_aa: CASSLGGENIQYF

v_call: TRBV10-3
clone_size: NA
j_call: TRBJ1-1
d_call: TRBD1
cdr3_nt: TGTGCCATCAGTGTAGACAGGGAAGGCACTGAAGCTTTCTTT
cdr3_aa: CAISVDREGTEAFF

v_call: TRBV30
clone_size: NA
j_call: TRBJ2-7
d_call: TRBD2
cdr3_nt: TGTGCCTGGAGTGTAGGAGCGGGAGGCCCCTACGAGCAGTACTTC
cdr3_aa: CAWSVGAGGPYEQYF

v_call: TRBV10-3
clone_size: NA
j_call: TRBJ1-1
d_call: NA
cdr3_nt: TGTGCCATCAGTGACCCTTGGACAGACACTGAAGCTTTCTTT
cdr3_aa: CAISDPWTDTEAFF

v_call: TRBV29-1
clone_size: NA
j_call: TRBJ1-1
d_call: TRBD1
cdr3_nt: TGCAGCGTTTCCCTACAGGGGGCGTACACTGAAGCTTTCTTT
cdr3_aa: CSVSLQGAYTEAFF

v_call: TRBV5-1
clone_size: NA
j_call: TRBJ1-2
d_call: NA
cdr3_nt: TGCGCCAGCAGCCTCACCCCAACAGAGAACTATGGCTACACCTTC
cdr3_aa: CASSLTPTENYGYTF

v_call: TRBV5-5
clone_size: NA
j_call: TRBJ1-2
d_call: NA
cdr3_nt: TGTGCCAGCAGCCATTCCATCTATGGCTACACCTTC
cdr3_aa: CASSHSIYGYTF

v_call: TRBV6-5
clone_size: NA
j_call: TRBJ2-1
d_call: NA
cdr3_nt: TGTGCCAGCAGTTACCAGGGAAGCAATGAGCAGTTCTTC
cdr3_aa: CASSYQGSNEQFF

v_call: TRBV15
clone_size: NA
j_call: TRBJ2-5
d_call: NA
cdr3_nt: TGTGCCACCAGCAGCCGATCGGGGGACCAAGAGACCCAGTACTTC
cdr3_aa: CATSSRSGDQETQYF

v_call: TRBV29-1
clone_size: NA
j_call: TRBJ2-1
d_call: TRBD2
cdr3_nt: TGCAGCGTTGATTCCGGGACTAGCAATGAGCAGTTCTTC
cdr3_aa: CSVDSGTSNEQFF

v_call: TRBV28
clone_size: NA
j_call: TRBJ1-1
d_call: NA
cdr3_nt: TGTGCCAGCTCCAACAGGGTATTGTACACTGAAGCTTTCTTT
cdr3_aa: CASSNRVLYTEAFF

v_call: TRBV6-4
clone_size: NA
j_call: TRBJ2-7
d_call: NA
cdr3_nt: TGTGCCAGCAGTGCGGTCTGTTGGGAGCAGTACTTC
cdr3_aa: CASSAVCWEQYF

v_call: TRBV2
clone_size: few
j_call: TRBJ1-5
d_call: NA
cdr3_nt: TGTGCCAGCAGTGCATCGGGGATTAGCAATCAGCCCCAGCATTTT
cdr3_aa: CASSASGISNQPQHF

v_call: TRBV30
clone_size: NA
j_call: TRBJ1-2
d_call: TRBD1
cdr3_nt: TGTGCCTGGAACTCCTGGGACAGGGGTTCCGGCTACACCTTC
cdr3_aa: CAWNSWDRGSGYTF

v_call: TRBV7-2
clone_size: NA
j_call: TRBJ2-1
d_call: TRBD2
cdr3_nt: TGTGCCAGCAGCTTAGGGACTAGCGGGATATACAATGAGCAGTTCTTC
cdr3_aa: CASSLGTSGIYNEQFF

v_call: TRBV29-1
clone_size: NA
j_call: TRBJ1-3
d_call: NA
cdr3_nt: TGCAGCGCAGTACCATCTTCTGGAAACACCATATATTTT
cdr3_aa: CSAVPSSGNTIYF

v_call: TRBV4-1
clone_size: NA
j_call: TRBJ1-2
d_call: TRBD1
cdr3_nt: TGCGCCAGCAGCCCCCTAGGTCGCAGGGGGCATGGCTACACCTTC
cdr3_aa: CASSPLGRRGHGYTF

v_call: TRBV12-5
clone_size: NA
j_call: TRBJ2-2
d_call: NA
cdr3_nt: TGTGCTAGTGGTTTGAACGCAGGGGCAACCGGGGAGCTGTTTTTT
cdr3_aa: CASGLNAGATGELFF

v_call: TRBV27
clone_size: few
j_call: TRBJ1-2
d_call: NA
cdr3_nt: TGTGCCAGCAGTTTATCGCTGGGGAGCGGCTACACCTTC
cdr3_aa: CASSLSLGSGYTF

v_call: TRBV5-1
clone_size: NA
j_call: TRBJ2-1
d_call: NA
cdr3_nt: TGCGCCAGCAGCTTGACAGGGAACAATGAGCAGTTCTTC
cdr3_aa: CASSLTGNNEQFF

v_call: TRBV5-6
clone_size: NA
j_call: TRBJ2-5
d_call: NA
cdr3_nt: TGTGCCAGCAGCTTGGTGGGGGCGACCAACCAAGAGACCCAGTACTTC
cdr3_aa: CASSLVGATNQETQYF

v_call: TRBV4-1
clone_size: NA
j_call: TRBJ2-3
d_call: TRBD2
cdr3_nt: TGCGCCAGCAGCCAAACCACTAGCGGGGGAGATACGCAGTATTTT
cdr3_aa: CASSQTTSGGDTQYF

v_call: TRBV30
clone_size: NA
j_call: TRBJ2-3
d_call: NA
cdr3_nt: TGTGCCTGGAGTGTACAAGGCGGTGGGGATACGCAGTATTTT
cdr3_aa: CAWSVQGGGDTQYF

v_call: TRBV10-3
clone_size: NA
j_call: TRBJ2-7
d_call: NA
cdr3_nt: TGTGCCATCGGAGCAGGGCCCTACGAGCAGTACTTC
cdr3_aa: CAIGAGPYEQYF

v_call: TRBV5-1
clone_size: NA
j_call: TRBJ2-3
d_call: TRBD1
cdr3_nt: TGCGCCAGCAGCCCTGGACAGGGCCATAGCACAGATACGCAGTATTTT
cdr3_aa: CASSPGQGHSTDTQYF